The 5 T cell receptor beta chains given below trace back to one sample, sequenced in a study of T cells in Graves' hyperthyroidism and ophthalmopathy. Researchers took RNA transcripts and amplified the TCR beta CDR3 regions from them. The TCR CDR3 was amplified in a first-round RT-PCR using the HTBI primer set. TCRdb analysed the multiplex PCR reads with MiXCR anew, one entry per CDR3 protein. The data hold about 500,000 distinct CDR3 sequences, with about an eighth observed a single time. Sequencing was done on a sample of blood. The receptors stem from a woman in her late teens or twenties with Graves' hyperthyroidism.

This clonotype was recorded many times. The rearrangement links TRBV12-3 or TRBV12-4 to TRBJ2-6; D is unclear. The germline V and J ends were trimmed by 6 bases and 4 bases, with 19 bases remaining between them. The CDR3 has 17 residues. CDR3 residues: CASSLGLHPLGANVLTF. CDR3 nucleotide sequence: TGTGCCAGCAGCCTCGGATTACATCCCCTCGGGGCCAACGTCCTGACTTTC.

Worth noting for this clonotype: A read error may explain this, as a much larger clone is one base away. V and J are TRBV11-2 and TRBJ2-1, with 8 bases matching TRBD2. Per the germline V gene, CDR1 is SGHAT and CDR2 is FQNNGV. This CDR3 is built from 17 residues. The CDR3 bases are TGTGCCAGCAGCTTAACACTAAGCGGGAGCTCCCACAATGAGCAGTTCTTC. This translates into CASSLTLSGSSHNEQFF.

This clonotype was picked up many times. The chain couples TRBV4-1 to TRBJ2-3; 11 positions agree with TRBD2. The length of the CDR3 is 15 residues. Germline CDR1 and CDR2: MGHRA and YSYEKL. J was trimmed by 6 bases and V by 4 bases; bases with no gene match: 6. The CDR3 DNA reads TGCGCCAGCAGCCGCTTAGCGGGAGGGAGGGATACGCAGTATTTT. Amino acids: CASSRLAGGRDTQYF.

Ten or more counts support this clonotype. The V and J genes are TRBV27 and TRBJ2-3, with D unclear. This CDR3 is 15 amino acids long. From germline, CDR1 is MNHEY and CDR2 SMNVEV (reference sequence). V lost 5 bases and J 1 base, leaving 13 bases between the germline ends. In nucleotides, the CDR3 is TGTGCCAGCAGTCTAGACGTGGTAGGCACAGATACGCAGTATTTT. As protein: CASSLDVVGTDTQYF.

The table lists this clonotype with many counts. Sequence at one end of the junction differs from germline and may be a read error. The chain is built from TRBV6-1 and TRBJ2-3; perhaps D is TRBD1 or TRBD2 (7 bases each). Germline V lookup: CDR1 MNHNS, CDR2 SASEGT. This CDR3 region has 12 residues. The CDR3, as DNA: TGCGCCAGCAGCAGGGGGGGAGATACGCAGTATTTT. Translated, it gives CASSRGGDTQYF.